The source of this TCR beta chain is a study of T cell changes during pregnancy in multiple sclerosis. Using immunoSEQ multiplex PCR, the repertoire was profiled, and TCRdb retains in-frame clones only, with some absent. Among 69,000 or so clones listed, 85% to 95% were seen once. V lost 8 bases to trimming and J lost 5 bases, with 19 bases between them. There are 15 residues in the CDR3. Germline V gene lookup returns CDR1 SNHLY and CDR2 FYNNEI. V is TRBV2 and J is TRBJ2-4, with unresolved D. The sequences come from peripheral blood, collected in the third trimester of pregnancy. The receptor comes from a female donor in good health, enrolled as a control in a pregnancy study. CDR3 protein: CASRSGLMYQNIQYF. CDR3 bases: TGTGCCAGCCGCTCGGGTCTTATGTATCAAAACATTCAGTACTTC.